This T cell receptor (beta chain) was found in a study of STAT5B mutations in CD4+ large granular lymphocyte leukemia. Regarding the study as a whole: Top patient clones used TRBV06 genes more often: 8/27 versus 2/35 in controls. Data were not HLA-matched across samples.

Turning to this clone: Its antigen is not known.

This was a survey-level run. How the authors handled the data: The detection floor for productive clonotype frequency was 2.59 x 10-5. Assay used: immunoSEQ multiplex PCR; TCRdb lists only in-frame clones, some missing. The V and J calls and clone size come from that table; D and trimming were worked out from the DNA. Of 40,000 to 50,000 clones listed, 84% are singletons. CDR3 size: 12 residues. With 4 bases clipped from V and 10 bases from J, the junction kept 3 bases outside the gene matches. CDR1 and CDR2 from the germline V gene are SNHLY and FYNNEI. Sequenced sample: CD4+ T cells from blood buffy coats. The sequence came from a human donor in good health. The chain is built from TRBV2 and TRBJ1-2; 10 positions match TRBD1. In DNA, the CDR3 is TGTGCCAGCAGTGGGACAGGGGGTTTCTACACCTTC. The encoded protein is CASSGTGGFYTF.